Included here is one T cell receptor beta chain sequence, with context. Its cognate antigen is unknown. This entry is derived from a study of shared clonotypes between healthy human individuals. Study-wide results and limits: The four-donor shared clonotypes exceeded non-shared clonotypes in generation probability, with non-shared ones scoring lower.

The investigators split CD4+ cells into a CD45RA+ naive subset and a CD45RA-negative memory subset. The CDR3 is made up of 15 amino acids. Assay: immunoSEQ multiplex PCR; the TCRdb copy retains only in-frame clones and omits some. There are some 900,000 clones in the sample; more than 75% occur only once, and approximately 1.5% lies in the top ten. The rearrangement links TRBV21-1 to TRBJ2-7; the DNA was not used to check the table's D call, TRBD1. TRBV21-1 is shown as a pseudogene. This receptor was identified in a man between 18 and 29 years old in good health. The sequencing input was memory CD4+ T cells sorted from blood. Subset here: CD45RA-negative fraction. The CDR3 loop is CASSKGGQPSYEQYF. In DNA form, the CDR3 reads TGTGCCAGCAGCAAAGGGGGACAGCCCTCCTACGAGCAGTACTTC.